This T cell receptor (beta chain) was captured in a study of type 1 and type 2 diabetes patients. Study-wide background: Samples came from type 1 diabetic, type 2 diabetic or nondiabetic people, recruited in China. T cells were magnetically sorted from PBMCs as CD4+ or CD8+ subsets.

Genomic DNA was the PCR template. Amplification of the beta chain CDR3 used 30 forward and 13 reverse multiplex primers. TCRdb passed the multiplex PCR reads through MiXCR, listing each CDR3 protein once. This sample has approximately 260,000 distinct CDR3 sequences, with over 45% found just once. Roughly 10 milliliters of peripheral blood were drawn from each donor. The CDR3 contains 13 residues. V lost 3 bases to trimming and J lost 9 bases, with 12 bases between them. Only one count was recorded for this clonotype. Its antigen remains unknown. Study outcomes and limitations: Between type 2 diabetes and control samples, V and J usage averaged roughly 0.97 correlation.

The sequencing sample was made of peripheral blood mononuclear cells (PBMCs). V and J are TRBV12-3 or TRBV12-4 and TRBJ2-1; TRBD1 is a possible D gene (5 bases). The clonotype comes from a man aged 18 to 35 with type 2 diabetes. CDR3 loop: CASSFLGRIEQFF. The CDR3 nucleotides are TGTGCCAGCAGTTTCCTGGGGCGGATTGAGCAGTTCTTC.